These T cell receptor beta chains were read from a single sample in a study of T cells after yellow fever vaccination. TCRdb itself ran the 5' RACE reads through MiXCR, one entry per CDR3 protein. The table shows some 390,000 distinct CDR3 sequences, with 18% occurring only once. The sample was PBMCs, taken before the yellow fever booster vaccination. The receptors derive from a man younger than 30 who received the YFV17D yellow fever vaccine. CDR3s include the opening cysteine and the closing phenylalanine or tryptophan.

v_call	j_call	cdr3_aa
TRBV7-9	TRBJ2-1	CASSERGPFSSYNEQFF
TRBV5-1	TRBJ2-5	CASSLRGNQETQYF
TRBV4-2	TRBJ2-5	CASSQGLAGGTVETQYF
TRBV6-5	TRBJ2-1	CASSPSHGGVNEQFF
TRBV20-1	TRBJ1-5	CSAGRGGQGRYQPQHF
TRBV11-2	TRBJ2-2	CASSLPLGGGGELFF
TRBV19	TRBJ2-1	CASSTGLATEQFF
TRBV5-1	TRBJ2-3	CASSFGGVMADTQYF
TRBV20-1	TRBJ2-5	CSARFGGEWETQYF
TRBV27	TRBJ1-5	CASSLLAGYSNQPQHF
TRBV7-8	TRBJ1-3	CASTEQGAVSGNTIYF
TRBV6-5	TRBJ1-2	CASRGMGDYGYTF
TRBV27	TRBJ2-7	CASSWLNRVQSNEQYF
TRBV9	TRBJ1-2	CASSVGGDGYTF
TRBV7-2	TRBJ2-4	CASSPFGAKNIQYF
TRBV5-1	TRBJ1-2	CASSESPGGASWDYTF
TRBV7-9	TRBJ1-1	CASSSSGNRTMNTEAFF
TRBV12-3/TRBV12-4	TRBJ2-5	CASSPDRTQYF
TRBV18	TRBJ1-5	CASSQSGGEQPQHF
TRBV5-6	TRBJ1-2	CASSLVRGAEYGYTF
TRBV12-3/TRBV12-4	TRBJ1-5	CASSLGGLGNQPQHF
TRBV29-1	TRBJ2-1	CSVEDGQESSYNEQFF
TRBV20-1	TRBJ2-4	CSASYRGRQNIQYF
TRBV7-2	TRBJ2-3	CASSTRLVDTQYF
TRBV9	TRBJ2-3	CASSRPGSTDTQYF
TRBV4-2	TRBJ1-2	CASSQDLSGALNYGYTF
TRBV12-3/TRBV12-4	TRBJ2-2	CASTRQASNTGELFF
TRBV7-9	TRBJ1-3	CASSSLGSSGNTIYF
TRBV3-1	TRBJ1-1	CASAKLRARDTEAFF
TRBV4-3	TRBJ2-3	CASSQDRGSVADTQYF
TRBV4-3	TRBJ1-2	CASSQGAGQGSNYGYTF
TRBV5-6	TRBJ1-4	CASSVTGVNEKLFF
TRBV5-1	TRBJ2-2	CASSVTGSTGELFF